This T cell receptor (beta chain) was sequenced in a study of blood T cell repertoires in COVID-19. Study-wide context: The United States, Italy and Spain provided the acute and convalescent COVID-19 samples. PBMCs, B-cell-depleted T cells, or T cells provided the cDNA or gDNA that made up the material.

The assay was immunoSEQ multiplex PCR, and TCRdb's table has in-frame clones only and misses some. Of some 130,000 clones detected, roughly 88% appear once; the ten largest clones hold around a tenth. Between the trimmed V and J ends, which lost 1 base and 4 bases, there was a span of 10 bases. The germline V gene has CDR1 SEHNR and CDR2 FQNEAQ (reference sequence). The CDR3 extends over 14 amino acids. This receptor was obtained from a man over 45 with acute or convalescent COVID-19. The sequencing sample was made of peripheral blood. This rearrangement joins TRBV7-9 to TRBJ1-2; perhaps TRBD1 as D (6 bases). CDR3 coding DNA: TGTGCCAGCAGCTTAGGGGGGCGAGCCTATGGCTACACCTTC. Its protein is CASSLGGRAYGYTF.